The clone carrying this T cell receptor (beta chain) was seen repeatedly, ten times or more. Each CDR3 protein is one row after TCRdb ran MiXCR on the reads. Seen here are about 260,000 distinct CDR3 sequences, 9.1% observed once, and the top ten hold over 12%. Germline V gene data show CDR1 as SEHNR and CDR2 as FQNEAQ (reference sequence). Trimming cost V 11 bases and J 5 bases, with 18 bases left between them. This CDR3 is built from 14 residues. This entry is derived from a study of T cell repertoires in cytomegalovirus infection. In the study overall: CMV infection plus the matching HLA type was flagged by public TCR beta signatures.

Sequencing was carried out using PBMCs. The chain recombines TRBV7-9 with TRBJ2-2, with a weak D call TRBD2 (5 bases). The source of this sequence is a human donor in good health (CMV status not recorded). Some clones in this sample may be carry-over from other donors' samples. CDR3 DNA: TGTGCCGGGCGGGCCTCCATGGGGACCGGGGAGCTGTTTTTT. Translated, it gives CAGRASMGTGELFF.